The source of this T cell receptor (beta chain) is a study of PD-1 and CTLA-4 blockade in melanoma. Unmatched junction bases numbered 5, after V lost 4 bases and J lost 4 bases. Per the germline V gene, CDR1 is MNHEY and CDR2 is SMNVEV (reference sequence). The CDR3 has 16 residues. Profiling relied on immunoSEQ multiplex PCR, and the TCRdb table lists in-frame clones only, not all of them. The top ten hold approximately 8.6% of the sample, which has roughly 30,000 clones, about 91% seen once. V and J are TRBV27 and TRBJ2-1; 12 bases are a match to TRBD2. The origin of this receptor is a human donor with melanoma. Sequenced here: CD8+ T cells from peripheral blood, sampled from a patient given anti-PD-1 treatment. The CDR3 sequence: CASSSPGLAGYNEQFF. CDR3 DNA sequence: TGTGCCAGCAGTTCTCCGGGACTAGCGGGTTACAATGAGCAGTTCTTC.